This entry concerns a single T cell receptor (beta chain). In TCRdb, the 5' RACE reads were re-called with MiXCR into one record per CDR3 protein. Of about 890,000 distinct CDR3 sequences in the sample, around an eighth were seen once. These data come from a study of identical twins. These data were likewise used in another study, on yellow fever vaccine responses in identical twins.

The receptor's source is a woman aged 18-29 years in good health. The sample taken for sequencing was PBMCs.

The CDR3 bases are TGTGCCATCAGTGGTGGGGGGGGCATCACTGAAGCTTTCTTT. Its protein is CAISGGGGITEAFF. The genes are TRBV10-3 and TRBJ1-1; D possibly corresponds to TRBD1 (6 bases). From germline, CDR1 is ENHRY and CDR2 SYGVKD. V was pared by 4 bases and J by 4 bases, with 13 bases between. The CDR3 length is 14 residues.